This T cell receptor (beta chain) is from a study of blood T cell repertoires in COVID-19. Patients of the Seattle cohort, enrolled during active infection, were followed longitudinally. Germline CDR1 and CDR2: SGHRS and YFSETQ. The CDR3 contains 17 residues. V lost 6 bases and J lost 2, with 23 bases in between. Repertoires were generated with immunoSEQ multiplex PCR, while TCRdb's copy carries only in-frame clones and drops some. The sample holds roughly 200,000 clones, roughly 80% seen once. Sequenced material: peripheral blood. The chain carries TRBV5-1 and TRBJ1-1, with D hard to call. The receptor comes from a woman aged 40 to 50 with COVID-19, enrolled during active disease. The CDR3 nucleotides read TGCGCCAGCACCGGTGCAACCGGTCTTCGCTATAACACTGAAGCTTTCTTT. It is translated as CASTGATGLRYNTEAFF.